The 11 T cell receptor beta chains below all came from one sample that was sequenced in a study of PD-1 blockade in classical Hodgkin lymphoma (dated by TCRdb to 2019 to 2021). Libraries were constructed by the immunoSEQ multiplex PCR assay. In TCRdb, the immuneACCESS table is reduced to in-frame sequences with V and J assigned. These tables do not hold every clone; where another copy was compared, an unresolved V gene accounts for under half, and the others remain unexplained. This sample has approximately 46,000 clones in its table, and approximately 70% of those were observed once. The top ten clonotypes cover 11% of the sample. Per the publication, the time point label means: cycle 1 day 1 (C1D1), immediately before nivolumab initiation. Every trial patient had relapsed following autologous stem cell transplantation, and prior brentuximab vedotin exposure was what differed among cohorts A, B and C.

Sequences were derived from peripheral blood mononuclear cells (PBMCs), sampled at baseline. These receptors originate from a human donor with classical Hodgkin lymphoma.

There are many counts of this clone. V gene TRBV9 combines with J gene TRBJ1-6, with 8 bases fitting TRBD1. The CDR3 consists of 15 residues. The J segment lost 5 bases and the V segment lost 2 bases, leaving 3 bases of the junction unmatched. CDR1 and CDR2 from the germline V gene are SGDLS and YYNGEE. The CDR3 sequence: CASSVQDRDNSPLHF. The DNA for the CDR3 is TGTGCCAGCAGCGTCCAGGACAGGGATAATTCACCCCTCCACTTT. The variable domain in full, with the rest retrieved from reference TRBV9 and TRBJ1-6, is DSGVTQTPKHLITATGQRVTLRCSPRSGDLSVYWYQQSLDQGLQFLIQYYNGEERAKGNILERFSAQQFPDLHSELNLSSLELGDSALYFCASSVQDRDNSPLHFGNGTRLTVT.

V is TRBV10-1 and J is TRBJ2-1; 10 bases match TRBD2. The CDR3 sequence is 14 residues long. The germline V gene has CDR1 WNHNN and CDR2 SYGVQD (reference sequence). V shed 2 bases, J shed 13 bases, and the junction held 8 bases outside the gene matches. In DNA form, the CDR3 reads TGCGCCAGCAGTGAGCTTGCCCTAGCGGGAGTACAGTTCTTC. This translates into CASSELALAGVQFF.

The CDR3 sequence is CASSLGTTRGEQFF. CDR3 coding DNA: TGTGCCAGCAGTCTTGGGACAACCCGCGGGGAGCAGTTCTTC. The rearrangement joins TRBV6-6 to TRBJ2-1; D possibly corresponds to TRBD1 (6 bases). CDR3 length: 14 amino acids. Germline lookup yields CDR1 MNHNY and CDR2 SVGAGI (reference sequence). V dropped 5 bases and J dropped 10 bases, with 18 bases sitting between them.

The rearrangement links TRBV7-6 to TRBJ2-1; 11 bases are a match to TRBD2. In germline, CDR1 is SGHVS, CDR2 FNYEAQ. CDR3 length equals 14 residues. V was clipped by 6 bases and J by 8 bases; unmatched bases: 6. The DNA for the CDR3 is TGTGCCAGCAGAGATAGCGGGAGGGCCCATGAGCAGTTCTTC. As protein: CASRDSGRAHEQFF.

Written as DNA, the CDR3 is TGCGCCAGCAGCTTACAGGGGATTCCGGATGAAAAACTGTTTTTT. It specifies CASSLQGIPDEKLFF. This rearrangement joins TRBV5-1 to TRBJ1-4; 7 nucleotides match TRBD1. The junction had 7 bases not matched to a gene; V was cut back by 2 bases and J by 6 bases. Germline V gene data show CDR1 as SGHRS and CDR2 as YFSETQ. The CDR3 runs 15 residues.

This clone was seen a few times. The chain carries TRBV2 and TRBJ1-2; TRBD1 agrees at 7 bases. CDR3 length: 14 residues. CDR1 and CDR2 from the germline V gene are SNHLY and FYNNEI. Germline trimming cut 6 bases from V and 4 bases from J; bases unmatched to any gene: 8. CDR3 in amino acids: CASRGTVTAYGYTF. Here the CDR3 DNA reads TGTGCCAGCAGGGGGACAGTGACGGCCTATGGCTACACCTTC.

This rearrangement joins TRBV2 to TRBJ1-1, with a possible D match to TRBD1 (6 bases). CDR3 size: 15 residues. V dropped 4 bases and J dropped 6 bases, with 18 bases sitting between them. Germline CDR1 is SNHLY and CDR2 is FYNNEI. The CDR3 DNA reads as TGTGCCAGCAGTGTTGGGGAGCCAGGGGTAGCTGAAGCTTTCTTT. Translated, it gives CASSVGEPGVAEAFF.

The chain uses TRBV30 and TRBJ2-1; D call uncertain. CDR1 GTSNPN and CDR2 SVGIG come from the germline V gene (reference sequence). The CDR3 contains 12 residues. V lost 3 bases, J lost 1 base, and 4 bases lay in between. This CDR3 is CAWRVSYNEQFF. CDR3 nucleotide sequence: TGTGCCTGGAGGGTATCCTACAATGAGCAGTTCTTC.

CDR3 residues: CASSRGDPTDTQYF. In nucleotides, the CDR3 is TGCGCCAGCAGCAGGGGGGACCCCACAGATACGCAGTATTTT. The chain recombines TRBV5-1 with TRBJ2-3, with D perhaps assigned TRBD1 or TRBD2 (6 bases each). Germline CDR1 is SGHRS and CDR2 is YFSETQ. Trimming left V 4 bases short and J 2 bases short, with 11 bases between. The CDR3 has 14 residues.

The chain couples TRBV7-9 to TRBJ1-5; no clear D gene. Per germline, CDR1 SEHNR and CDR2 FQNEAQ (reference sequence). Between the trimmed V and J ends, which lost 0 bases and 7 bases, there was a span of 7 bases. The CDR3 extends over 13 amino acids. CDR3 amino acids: CASSLALGQPQHF. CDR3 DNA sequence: TGTGCCAGCAGCTTAGCGCTAGGCCAGCCCCAGCATTTT.

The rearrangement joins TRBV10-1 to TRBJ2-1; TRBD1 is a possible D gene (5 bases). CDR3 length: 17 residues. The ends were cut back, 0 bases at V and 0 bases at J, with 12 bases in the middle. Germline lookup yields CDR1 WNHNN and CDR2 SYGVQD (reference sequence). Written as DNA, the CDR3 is TGCGCCAGCAGTGAGTCTGGAGACAGAAGCTCCTACAATGAGCAGTTCTTC. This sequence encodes CASSESGDRSSYNEQFF.